This TCR beta chain came from a study of cytomegalovirus exposure and HLA in healthy donors. The length of the CDR3 is 13 residues. V shed 5 bases and J shed 4 bases, with 11 bases lying between them. Germline CDR1 SGHTA, CDR2 FQGNSA. Primers for the PCR totalled 60 Vbeta and 13 Jbeta. Sequencing was performed with immunoSEQ multiplex PCR; in TCRdb, only in-frame clones are kept and a portion is missing. Among around 65,000 clones listed, 65% to 80% were seen once. This rearrangement joins TRBV7-2 to TRBJ1-2; D not resolved. The sequenced sample consisted of PBMCs. The TCR sequence derives from a middle-aged man in good health and CMV-seropositive. In DNA form, the CDR3 reads TGTGCCAGCAGCGACCACAGTCCCTATGGCTACACCTTC. This sequence encodes CASSDHSPYGYTF.